The 10 T cell receptor beta chains given below trace back to one sample, sequenced in a study of T-cell memory formation after mild COVID-19. TCRdb re-analysed the 5' RACE reads in MiXCR, keeping a single row per CDR3 protein. In the table there are fewer than 200,000 distinct CDR3 sequences, 15% to 20% of which are singletons. The sample taken for sequencing was PBMCs or a T cell subset sorted from them (not recorded which). These receptors all stem from a man aged 18 to 30 who had mild COVID-19 (a few samples of this study predate the infection). Cell type and time point are not known.

There are a few counts of this clonotype. The chain has TRBV4-1 and TRBJ1-6; D is unclear. Germline V lookup: CDR1 MGHRA, CDR2 YSYEKL. With 4 bases removed from V and 8 bases from J, the gap between germline ends came to 9 bases. The CDR3 is 13 residues long. CDR3: CASSRKWDSPLHF. Written as DNA, the CDR3 is TGCGCCAGCAGCCGCAAGTGGGATTCACCCCTCCACTTT.

Of note for this clonotype: This may come from a read error, since a much larger clone is one base off. This chain links TRBV5-1 with TRBJ2-6; a weak D match, TRBD1 (6 bases). The V and J ends lost 1 base and 0 bases respectively, with 14 bases between them. Per germline, CDR1 SGHRS and CDR2 YFSETQ. The CDR3 consists of 18 residues. CDR3 sequence (DNA): TGCGCCAGCAGCTTGTTTCTGACAGGAGGCTCTGGGGCCAACGTCCTGACTTTC. Amino acids: CASSLFLTGGSGANVLTF.

V is TRBV30 and J is TRBJ2-1; D is unresolved. CDR3 length: 16 residues. Between the trimmed V and J ends, which lost 5 bases and 2 bases, there was a span of 19 bases. The V gene's germline CDR1 is GTSNPN and CDR2 SVGIG (reference sequence). The CDR3 spells CAWPPSSPDAYNEQFF. For the CDR3, the DNA is TGTGCCTGGCCCCCTTCCAGCCCGGACGCCTACAATGAGCAGTTCTTC.

This clonotype was counted a few times. The gene calls are TRBV11-2 and TRBJ1-2; 8 nucleotides match TRBD1. This CDR3 is built from 17 residues. CDR1 is SGHAT, CDR2 FQNNGV, per germline. The V gene end was trimmed by 5 bases and the J gene end by 4 bases; junction bases not matched to a gene: 15. CDR3 bases: TGTGCCAGCAGCCGCCAGGGGGGTCAGGGGGCTGGCTATGGCTACACCTTC. Translated, it gives CASSRQGGQGAGYGYTF.

This clonotype appeared a few times. The V and J genes are TRBV7-8 and TRBJ2-2; D remains unclear. Trimming left V 5 bases short and J 0 bases short, with 13 bases between. The length of the CDR3 is 16 residues. From germline, CDR1 is SGHVS and CDR2 FQNEAQ. This chain's CDR3 is CASSLVGRTNTGELFF. In nucleotides, the CDR3 is TGTGCCAGCAGCCTAGTGGGCAGGACGAACACCGGGGAGCTGTTTTTT.

The chain joins TRBV20-1 to TRBJ1-3; possibly TRBD1 for D (5 bases). The V gene's germline CDR1 is DFQATT and CDR2 SNEGSKA (reference sequence). The CDR3 covers 15 residues. V was pared by 0 bases and J by 2 bases, with 11 bases between. CDR3 amino acids: CSARDFRGTGNTIYF. CDR3 bases: TGCAGTGCTAGAGATTTTAGGGGAACTGGAAACACCATATATTTT.

CDR3 bases: TGTGCCAGCAGCTTGAAGGACAGCTACGAGCAGTACTTC. Its protein product is CASSLKDSYEQYF. The J gene is TRBJ2-7, the V gene TRBV13; maybe TRBD1 (6 bases). Between the trimmed V and J ends, which lost 3 bases and 3 bases, there was a span of 9 bases. The CDR3 extends over 13 amino acids. From germline, CDR1 is PRHDT and CDR2 FYEKMQ (reference sequence).

The chain uses TRBV5-1 and TRBJ2-2, with TRBD2 identical over 11 bases. The CDR3 spans 16 residues. CDR1 is SGHRS, CDR2 YFSETQ, per germline. Germline trimming cut 5 bases from V and 3 bases from J; bases unmatched to any gene: 6. CDR3 in DNA: TGCGCCAGCAGGCCGACGACTAGCGGGGACACCGGGGAGCTGTTTTTT. This translates into CASRPTTSGDTGELFF.

The chain has TRBV5-1 and TRBJ1-2; maybe TRBD1 (6 bases). The V and J ends lost 5 bases and 5 bases respectively, with 19 bases between them. The CDR3 has 15 amino acids. Germline values: CDR1 SGHRS, CDR2 YFSETQ. CDR3 sequence (DNA): TGCGCCAGCAGTAACGGGACACAGGACCGATATGGCTACACCTTC. Amino acids: CASSNGTQDRYGYTF.

This clonotype was picked up a small number of times. The gene calls are TRBV2 and TRBJ1-2, with 9 bases lining up with TRBD1. Germline V gene lookup returns CDR1 SNHLY and CDR2 FYNNEI. Germline trimming cut 5 bases from V and 8 bases from J; bases unmatched to any gene: 9. This CDR3 contains 14 residues. The CDR3, as DNA: TGTGCCAGCAGTCCTCAGGGGACAGGGTCAGGCTACACCTTC. Translation: CASSPQGTGSGYTF. Looking up the rest from reference TRBV2 and TRBJ1-2 gives the full variable domain: EPEVTQTPSHQVTQMGQEVILRCVPISNHLYFYWYRQILGQKVEFLVSFYNNEISEKSEIFDDQFSVERPDGSNFTLKIRSTKLEDSAMYFCASSPQGTGSGYTFGSGTRLTVV.